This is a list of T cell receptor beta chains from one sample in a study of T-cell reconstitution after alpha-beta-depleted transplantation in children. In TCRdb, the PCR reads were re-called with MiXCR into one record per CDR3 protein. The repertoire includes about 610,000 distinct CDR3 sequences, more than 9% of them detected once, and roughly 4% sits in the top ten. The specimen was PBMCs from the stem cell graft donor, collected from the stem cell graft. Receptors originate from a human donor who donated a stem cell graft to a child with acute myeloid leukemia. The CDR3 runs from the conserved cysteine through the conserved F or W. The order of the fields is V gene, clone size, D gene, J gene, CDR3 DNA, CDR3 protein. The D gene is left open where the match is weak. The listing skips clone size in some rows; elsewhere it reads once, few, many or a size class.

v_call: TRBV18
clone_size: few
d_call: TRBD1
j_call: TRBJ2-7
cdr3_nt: TGTGCCAGCTCCCGACAGGGTAGTACCACCGAGCAGTACTTC
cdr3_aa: CASSRQGSTTEQYF

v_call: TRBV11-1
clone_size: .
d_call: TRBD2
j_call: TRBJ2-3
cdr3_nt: TGTGCCAGCAGCTTATCCCTAGCGGGAGGGCCAACAGATACGCAGTATTTT
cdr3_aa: CASSLSLAGGPTDTQYF

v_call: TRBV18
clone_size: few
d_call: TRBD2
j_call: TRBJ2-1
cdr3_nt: TGTGCCAGCTCACCACCATTGGCGGGAGGGCCGTACAATGAGCAGTTCTTC
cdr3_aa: CASSPPLAGGPYNEQFF

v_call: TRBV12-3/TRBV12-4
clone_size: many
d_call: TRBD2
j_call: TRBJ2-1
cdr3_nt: TGTGCCAGCAGGACTAGCGGGAGGGGAAATGAGCAGTTCTTC
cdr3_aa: CASRTSGRGNEQFF

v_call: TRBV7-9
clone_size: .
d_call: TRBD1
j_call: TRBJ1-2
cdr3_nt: TGTGCCAGCAGCCCGGGACAGGGAGATGGCTACACCTTC
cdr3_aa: CASSPGQGDGYTF

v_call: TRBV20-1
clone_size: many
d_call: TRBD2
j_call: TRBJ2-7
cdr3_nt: TGCAGTATCGGAGAAGCGGGAGACTACGAGCAGTACTTC
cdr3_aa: CSIGEAGDYEQYF

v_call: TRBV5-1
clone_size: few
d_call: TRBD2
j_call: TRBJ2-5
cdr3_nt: TGCGCCAGCAGCTCTCCGACTAGCGGGGTGGTTTGGACCCAGTACTTC
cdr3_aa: CASSSPTSGVVWTQYF

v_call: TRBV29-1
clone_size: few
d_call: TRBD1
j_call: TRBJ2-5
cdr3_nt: TGCAGCGTTGAAGCCCACAGGGGTCGGGGGACCCAGTACTTC
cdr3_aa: CSVEAHRGRGTQYF

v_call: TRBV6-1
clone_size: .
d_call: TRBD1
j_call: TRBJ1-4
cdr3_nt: TGTGCCAGCAGAGATCCGGGACAGTTAAATGAAAAACTGTTTTTT
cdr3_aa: CASRDPGQLNEKLFF

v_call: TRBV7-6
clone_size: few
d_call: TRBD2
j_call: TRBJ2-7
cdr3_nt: TGTGCCAGCAGCCAATCAACGACCGGGACTAGCGGTTACGAGCAGTACTTC
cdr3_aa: CASSQSTTGTSGYEQYF

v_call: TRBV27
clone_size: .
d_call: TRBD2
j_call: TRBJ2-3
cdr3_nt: TGTGCCAGCATCCGGACTAGCGGGAGGGCCGTGACAGATACGCAGTATTTT
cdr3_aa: CASIRTSGRAVTDTQYF

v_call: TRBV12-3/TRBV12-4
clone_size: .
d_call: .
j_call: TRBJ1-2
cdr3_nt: TGTGCCAGCAGTCGGCTCGCTGGCTACACCTTC
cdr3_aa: CASSRLAGYTF

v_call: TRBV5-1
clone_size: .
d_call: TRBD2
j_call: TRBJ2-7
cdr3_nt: TGCGCCAGCAGCTCATGGACTAGCTCCTACGAGCAGTACTTC
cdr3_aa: CASSSWTSSYEQYF

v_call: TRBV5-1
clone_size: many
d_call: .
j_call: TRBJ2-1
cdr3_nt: TGCGCCAGTAAGGGGGTCTACAATGAGCAGTTCTTC
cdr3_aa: CASKGVYNEQFF

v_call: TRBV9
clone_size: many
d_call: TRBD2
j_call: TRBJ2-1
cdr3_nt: TGTGCCAGCAGCGTAGCGAGTAGCGGGGGCATGGTCTTC
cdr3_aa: CASSVASSGGMVF

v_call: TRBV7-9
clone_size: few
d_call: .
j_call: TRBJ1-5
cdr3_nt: TGTGCCAGCAGCCCGGACAAAAGCAATCAGCCCCAGCATTTT
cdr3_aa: CASSPDKSNQPQHF

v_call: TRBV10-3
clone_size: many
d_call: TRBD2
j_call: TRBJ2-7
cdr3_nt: TGTGCCATCGGGGGGCGCAGTGAAGGACTAGCATACTTC
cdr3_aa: CAIGGRSEGLAYF

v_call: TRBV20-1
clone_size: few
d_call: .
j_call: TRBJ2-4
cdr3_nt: TGCAGTGCTAGACAGATCACCGCCAAAAACATTCAGTACTTC
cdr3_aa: CSARQITAKNIQYF

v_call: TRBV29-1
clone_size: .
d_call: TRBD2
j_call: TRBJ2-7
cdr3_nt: TGCAGCGTTGGACTAGCGGGAGGGCGAGTCTACGAGCAGTACTTC
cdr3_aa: CSVGLAGGRVYEQYF

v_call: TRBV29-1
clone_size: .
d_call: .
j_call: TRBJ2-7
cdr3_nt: TGCAGCGTTTCTTCCCGGGACTCTCCCTACGAGCAGTACTTC
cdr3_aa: CSVSSRDSPYEQYF

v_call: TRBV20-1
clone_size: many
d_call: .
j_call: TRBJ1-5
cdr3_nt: TGCAGTGCTGGGGCGGGGAATGGCAATCAGCCCCAGCATTTT
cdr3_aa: CSAGAGNGNQPQHF

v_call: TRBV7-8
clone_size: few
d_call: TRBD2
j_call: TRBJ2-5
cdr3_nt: TGTGCCAGCAGGACCGGGACTAGCGGACAAGAGACCCAGTACTTC
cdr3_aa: CASRTGTSGQETQYF

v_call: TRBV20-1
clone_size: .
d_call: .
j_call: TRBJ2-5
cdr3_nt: TGCAGTGCCTTACACCGGGACGTATTCCAAGAGACCCAGTACTTC
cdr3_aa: CSALHRDVFQETQYF

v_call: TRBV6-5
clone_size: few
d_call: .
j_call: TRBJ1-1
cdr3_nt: TGTGCCAGCAGTTACGAAGGCAGCCGATATAACACTGAAGCTTTCTTT
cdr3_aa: CASSYEGSRYNTEAFF

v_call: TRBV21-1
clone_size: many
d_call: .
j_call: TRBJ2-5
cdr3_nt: TGTGCCAGCAGCCCCAAGACCCAGGACAGGGGTCGTCAAGAGACCCAGTACTTC
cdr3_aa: CASSPKTQDRGRQETQYF

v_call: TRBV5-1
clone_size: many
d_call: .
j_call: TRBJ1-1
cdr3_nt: TGCGCCAGCAGCTTGGGAACCCAGGTGAACACTGAAGCTTTCTTT
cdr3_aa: CASSLGTQVNTEAFF

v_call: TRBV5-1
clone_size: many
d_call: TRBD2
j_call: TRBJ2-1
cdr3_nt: TGCGCCAGCAGCCACGGACTAGCGGGGTACAATGAGCAGTTCTTC
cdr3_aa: CASSHGLAGYNEQFF

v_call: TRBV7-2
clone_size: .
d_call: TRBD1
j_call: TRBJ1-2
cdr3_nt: TGTGCCAGCAGCTCCCGGGACAGACCTTCTAACTATGGCTACACCTTC
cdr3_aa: CASSSRDRPSNYGYTF

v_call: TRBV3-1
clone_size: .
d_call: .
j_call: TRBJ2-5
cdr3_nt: TGTGCCAGCAGCCAAGTATCAGGAGGAGAGACCCAGTACTTC
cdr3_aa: CASSQVSGGETQYF

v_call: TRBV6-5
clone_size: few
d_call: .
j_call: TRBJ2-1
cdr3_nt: TGTGCCAGCAGTTACGACCCGGGTCGGGACTACAATGAGCAGTTCTTC
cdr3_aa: CASSYDPGRDYNEQFF

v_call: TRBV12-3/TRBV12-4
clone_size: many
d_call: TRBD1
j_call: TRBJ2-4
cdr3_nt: TGTGCCAGCAGTTTGACAGGGGCACTAGCCAAAAACATTCAGTACTTC
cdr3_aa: CASSLTGALAKNIQYF

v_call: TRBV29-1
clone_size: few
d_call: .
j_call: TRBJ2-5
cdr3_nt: TGCAGCGTTGAAGACCCGGGACTTCAAAAAGAGACCCAGTACTTC
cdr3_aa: CSVEDPGLQKETQYF

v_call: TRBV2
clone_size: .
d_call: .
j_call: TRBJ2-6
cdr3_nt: TGTGCCATCGATTCCAGACAGGACTCCGTGATCTCTGGGGCCAACGTCCTGACTTTC
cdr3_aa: CAIDSRQDSVISGANVLTF

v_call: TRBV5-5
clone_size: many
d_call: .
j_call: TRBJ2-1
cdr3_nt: TGTGCCAGCAGCTTGTCAGCTTCTGCAGACTACAATGAGCAGTTCTTC
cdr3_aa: CASSLSASADYNEQFF

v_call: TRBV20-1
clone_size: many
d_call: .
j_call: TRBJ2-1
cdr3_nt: TGCAGTGCTAGAGATCCCCGGCGGGACGGAAGGCAGTTCTTC
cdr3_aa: CSARDPRRDGRQFF

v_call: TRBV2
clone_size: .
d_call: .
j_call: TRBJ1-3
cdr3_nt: TGTGCCAGCAGTGAAGAGAGGGGACCTGGAAACACCATATATTTT
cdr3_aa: CASSEERGPGNTIYF

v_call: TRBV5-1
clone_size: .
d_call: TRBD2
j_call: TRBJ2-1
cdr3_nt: TGCGCCAGCAGCCCCTTCAGCGCTAGCGGTCTCAATGAGCAGTTCTTC
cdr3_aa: CASSPFSASGLNEQFF

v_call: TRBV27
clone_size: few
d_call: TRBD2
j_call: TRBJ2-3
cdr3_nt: TGTGCCAGCAGTTTACAGCTAGCGGGGACCACAGATACGCAGTATTTT
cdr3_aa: CASSLQLAGTTDTQYF

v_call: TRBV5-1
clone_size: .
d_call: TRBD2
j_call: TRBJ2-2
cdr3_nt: TGCGCCAGCAGCTTGCTGGGCGGGAGGACGAACACCGGGGAGCTGTTTTTT
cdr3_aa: CASSLLGGRTNTGELFF

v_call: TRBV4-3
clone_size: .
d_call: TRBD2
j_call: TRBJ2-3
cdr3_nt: TGCGCCAGCAGCCTCAGGACTAGCGGCCTCACAGATACGCAGTATTTT
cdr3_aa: CASSLRTSGLTDTQYF

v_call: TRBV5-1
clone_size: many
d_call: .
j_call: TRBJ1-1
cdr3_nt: TGCGCCAGCAGCTTGGTCCAGGGTGGGGGCACTGAAGCTTTCTTT
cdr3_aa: CASSLVQGGGTEAFF

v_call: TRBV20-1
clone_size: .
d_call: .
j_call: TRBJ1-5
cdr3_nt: TGCAGCCCCCCCCCAGCTACAAATAGCAATCAGCCCCAGCATTTT
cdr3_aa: CSPPPATNSNQPQHF

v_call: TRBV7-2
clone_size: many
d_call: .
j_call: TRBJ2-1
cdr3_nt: TGTGCCAGCAGCTTAGCCGGACTTACCTACAATGAGCAGTTCTTC
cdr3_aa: CASSLAGLTYNEQFF

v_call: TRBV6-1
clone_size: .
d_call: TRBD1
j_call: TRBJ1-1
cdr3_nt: TGTGCCAGCACCATGACAGGGGGCACTGAAGCTTTCTTT
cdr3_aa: CASTMTGGTEAFF

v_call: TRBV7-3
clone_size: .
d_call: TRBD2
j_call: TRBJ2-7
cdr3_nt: TGTGCCAGCAGCCCATCCGGACTAGCGGGATTCTTCTACGAGCAGTACTTC
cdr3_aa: CASSPSGLAGFFYEQYF

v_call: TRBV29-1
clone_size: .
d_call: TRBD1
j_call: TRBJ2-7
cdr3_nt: TGCAGCGTTGAAGGTGGCCTGGGTGGGGGACAGGGGGCCGGCGAGCAGTACTTC
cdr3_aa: CSVEGGLGGGQGAGEQYF

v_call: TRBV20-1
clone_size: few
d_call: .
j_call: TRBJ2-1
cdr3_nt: TGCAGTGCTAGAGTACTATACAATGAGCAGTTCTTC
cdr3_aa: CSARVLYNEQFF

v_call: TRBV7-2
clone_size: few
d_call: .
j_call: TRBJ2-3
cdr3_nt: TGTGCCAGCAGCTCAGCACGGAAAGGAGATACGCAGTATTTT
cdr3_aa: CASSSARKGDTQYF

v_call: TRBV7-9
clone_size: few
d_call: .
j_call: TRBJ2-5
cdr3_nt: TGTGCCAGCAGCTTACGGTCGGACAGATTAAAGGAGACCCAGTACTTC
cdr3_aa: CASSLRSDRLKETQYF

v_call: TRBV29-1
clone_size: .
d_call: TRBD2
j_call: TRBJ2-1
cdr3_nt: TGCAGCGTTGTCGGGACTAGCGGGAGGGAGGTGCAGTTCTTC
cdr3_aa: CSVVGTSGREVQFF

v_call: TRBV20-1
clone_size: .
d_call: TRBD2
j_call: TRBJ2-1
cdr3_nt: TGCAGTGCCCACAGCGCGGGAGGGCGGGGTGAGCAGTTCTTC
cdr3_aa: CSAHSAGGRGEQFF

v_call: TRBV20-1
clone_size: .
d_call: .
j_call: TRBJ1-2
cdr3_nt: TGCAGTGCTTCCGGACAGACGAGAGTGAATGGCTACACCTTC
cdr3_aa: CSASGQTRVNGYTF

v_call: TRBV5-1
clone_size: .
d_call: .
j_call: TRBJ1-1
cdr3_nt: TGCGCCAGGCCACTCACTCGGGGGGGGCACGAAGCTTTCTTT
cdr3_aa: CARPLTRGGHEAFF

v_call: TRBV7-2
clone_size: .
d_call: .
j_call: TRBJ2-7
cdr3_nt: TGTGCCAGCAGCTCTCCGGGGGGCCGCTTTGAGCAGTACTTC
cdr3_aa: CASSSPGGRFEQYF